A selection of T cell receptor beta chains follows, all from one sample in a study of identical twins. MiXCR, applied by TCRdb to the 5' RACE reads, yields one record per CDR3 protein. The data contain hundreds of thousands of distinct CDR3 sequences, roughly 9.7% of them seen just once; the ten biggest clones take up roughly 6.4%. These data were likewise used in another study, on yellow fever vaccine responses in identical twins.

Source material: CD8+ T cells sorted from blood. The receptors were sampled from a woman younger than 35 in good health. Both conserved end residues are part of each CDR3. A D gene is named only where the DNA matches it firmly. Only some rows state a clone size, as once, few, many or a class for expanded clones.

v_gene	len	d_gene	j_gene	abundance	CDR3nt	CDR3aa
TRBV29-1	15	-	TRBJ1-1	many	TGCAGCGTTGGGGTTATGGGAGGGGAGAACACTGAAGCTTTCTTT	CSVGVMGGENTEAFF
TRBV5-1	15	-	TRBJ2-7	many	TGCGCCAGCAGCTTGTCCCTACAGGGTTCCTACGAGCAGTACTTC	CASSLSLQGSYEQYF
TRBV29-1	16	-	TRBJ2-1	few	TGCAGCGTTGAGCACCGGGACTCTTCCTTAAACAATGAGCAGTTCTTC	CSVEHRDSSLNNEQFF
TRBV2	15	-	TRBJ2-1	many	TGTGCCAGCCAGGAATCTAGAGTCTCCTACAATGAGCAGTTCTTC	CASQESRVSYNEQFF
TRBV20-1	14	-	TRBJ2-7	many	TGCAGTGCTTTGGGACTCGAGTACTCCTACGAGCAGTACTTC	CSALGLEYSYEQYF
TRBV7-9	14	TRBD1	TRBJ2-7	many	TGTGCCAGCAGCTTCCGGGACAGACCCTACGAGCAGTACTTC	CASSFRDRPYEQYF
TRBV15	14	-	TRBJ1-2	many	TGTGCCACCAGCAGAGATGCTAGCAACTATGGTTACACCTTC	CATSRDASNYGYTF
TRBV20-1	16	-	TRBJ2-2	many	TGCAGTGCTAGAGATTGGCAGGGAATGAACACCGGGGAGCTGTTTTTT	CSARDWQGMNTGELFF
TRBV5-1	14	TRBD2	TRBJ2-5	-	TGCGCCAGCGGGAGGACTAGCGGCCAAGAGACCCAGTACTTC	CASGRTSGQETQYF
TRBV7-9	13	-	TRBJ2-7	many	TGTGCCAGCAGCCCTAGACAGCTTTACGAGCAGTACTTC	CASSPRQLYEQYF
TRBV2	16	-	TRBJ2-5	few	TGTGCCAGCATCGGGGATAGCGGATCCCATGGAGAGACCCAGTACTTC	CASIGDSGSHGETQYF
TRBV4-1	15	-	TRBJ1-5	many	TGCGCCAGCAGCCAAGCGGGACTGAGCAATCAGCCCCAGCATTTT	CASSQAGLSNQPQHF
TRBV9	13	-	TRBJ2-3	-	TGTGCCAGCAGCCCGCCGCTGACAGATACGCAGTATTTT	CASSPPLTDTQYF
TRBV28	17	TRBD2	TRBJ2-1	-	TGTGCCAGCAGCACCGCTCCTGGACTAGCGATTAGCGATGAGCAGTTCTTC	CASSTAPGLAISDEQFF
TRBV7-9	13	-	TRBJ2-1	-	TGTGCCAGCAGCTTAGAGGAGTTAGAGGTGCAGTTCTTC	CASSLEELEVQFF
TRBV9	15	TRBD1	TRBJ1-5	-	TGTGCCAGCAGCGCCTCAGGGGGCGCGAATCAGCCCCAGCATTTT	CASSASGGANQPQHF
TRBV6-6	11	-	TRBJ2-1	many	TGTGCCAGCAAGATGAACAATGAGCAGTTCTTC	CASKMNNEQFF
TRBV5-1	16	-	TRBJ2-2	many	TGCGCCAGCAGCTTTTGGGCAGGGGCGAACACCGGGGAGCTGTTTTTT	CASSFWAGANTGELFF
TRBV5-1	12	-	TRBJ2-1	many	TGCGCCAGCAGCTTGTTAGAGAATGAGCAGTTCTTC	CASSLLENEQFF
TRBV2	13	-	TRBJ2-3	few	TGTGCCAGTGTGGACAGTTTAATAGATACGCAGTATTTT	CASVDSLIDTQYF
TRBV5-5	13	-	TRBJ2-1	few	TGTGCCAGCAGCTTGGCCGCGGGGAGTGAGCAGTTCTTC	CASSLAAGSEQFF
TRBV28	13	TRBD1	TRBJ2-7	few	TGTGCCAGCAGTCAAATGGGACAGGGGAGGGAGTACTTC	CASSQMGQGREYF
TRBV5-1	13	-	TRBJ2-1	few	TGCGCCAGCAGCTCCCAACAGGGAAATGAGCAGTTCTTC	CASSSQQGNEQFF
TRBV27	13	-	TRBJ2-7	few	TGTGCCAGCAGTTATACAGGGTACTCCGAGCAGTACTTC	CASSYTGYSEQYF
TRBV12-3/TRBV12-4	14	TRBD1	TRBJ2-1	-	TGTGCCAGCACTTCCGGGACAGGGAGAAATGAGCAGTTCTTC	CASTSGTGRNEQFF
TRBV4-3	15	TRBD1	TRBJ1-2	-	TGCGCCAGCAGCCAAGTAACAGGGGATCACTATGGCTACACCTTC	CASSQVTGDHYGYTF